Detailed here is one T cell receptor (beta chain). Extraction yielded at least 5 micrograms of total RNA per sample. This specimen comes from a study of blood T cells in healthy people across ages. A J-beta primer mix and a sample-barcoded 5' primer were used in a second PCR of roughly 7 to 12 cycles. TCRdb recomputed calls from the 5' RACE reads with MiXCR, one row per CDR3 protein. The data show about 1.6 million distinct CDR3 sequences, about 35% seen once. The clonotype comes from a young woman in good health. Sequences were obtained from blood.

The CDR3 DNA sequence: TGTGCCAGCAGGGGGACAGGGTCTGAAGCTTTCTTT. The encoded protein is CASRGTGSEAFF. The rearrangement uses TRBV6-4 and TRBJ1-1, with TRBD1 matching 9 bases. After removal of 6 bases from V and 6 bases from J, the junction contained 2 bases not matched to a gene. The CDR3 is 12 amino acids. Germline values: CDR1 MRHNA, CDR2 SNTAGT.